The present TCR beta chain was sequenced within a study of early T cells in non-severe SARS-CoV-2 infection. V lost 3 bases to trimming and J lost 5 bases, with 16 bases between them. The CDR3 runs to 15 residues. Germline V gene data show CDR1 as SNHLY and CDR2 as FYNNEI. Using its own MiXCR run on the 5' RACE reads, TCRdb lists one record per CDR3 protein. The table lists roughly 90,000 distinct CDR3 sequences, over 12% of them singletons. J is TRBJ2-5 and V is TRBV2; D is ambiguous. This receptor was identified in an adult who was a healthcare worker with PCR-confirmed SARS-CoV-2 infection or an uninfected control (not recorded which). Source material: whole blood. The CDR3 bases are TGTGCCAGCAGTGATGGGCTGACTCCCCTGGAGACCCAGTACTTC. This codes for CASSDGLTPLETQYF.